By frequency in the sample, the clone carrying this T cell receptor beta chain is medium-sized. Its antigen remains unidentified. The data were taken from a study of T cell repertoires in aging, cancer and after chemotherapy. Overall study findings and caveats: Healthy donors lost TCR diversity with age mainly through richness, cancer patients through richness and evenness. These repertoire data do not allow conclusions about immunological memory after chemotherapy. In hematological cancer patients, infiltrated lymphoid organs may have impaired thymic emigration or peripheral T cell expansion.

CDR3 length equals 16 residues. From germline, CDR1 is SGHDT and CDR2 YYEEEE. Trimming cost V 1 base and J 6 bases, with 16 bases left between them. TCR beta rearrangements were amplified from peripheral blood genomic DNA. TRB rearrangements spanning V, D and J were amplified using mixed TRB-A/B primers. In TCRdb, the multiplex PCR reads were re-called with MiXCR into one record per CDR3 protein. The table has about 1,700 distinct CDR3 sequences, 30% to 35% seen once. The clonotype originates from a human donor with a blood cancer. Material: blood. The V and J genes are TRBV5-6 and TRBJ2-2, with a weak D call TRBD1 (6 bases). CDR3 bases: TGTGCCAGCAGCTTGCCGATCAGGGGAACGGCCGGGGAGCTGTTTTTT. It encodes CASSLPIRGTAGELFF.